What follows are 8 T cell receptor beta chains derived from one specimen sequenced in a study of T cell changes during pregnancy in multiple sclerosis. Only in-frame clones appear in the TCRdb table, and some are missing; sequencing was by immunoSEQ multiplex PCR. The repertoire holds more than 85,000 clones, with almost 95% as singletons. This material consisted of peripheral blood, taken before pregnancy. The receptors derive from a female donor with multiple sclerosis, enrolled in a pregnancy study.

The rearrangement joins TRBV6-1 to TRBJ2-7, with no clear D. Trimming removed 4 bases from V and 0 bases from J, with 7 bases in between. CDR1 MNHNS and CDR2 SASEGT come from the germline V gene. CDR3 size: 13 residues. CDR3 in DNA: TGTGCCAGCAGTGTTAGCCACTCCTACGAGCAGTACTTC. It specifies CASSVSHSYEQYF.

The gene calls are TRBV19 and TRBJ2-5, with 7 bases lining up with TRBD2. The germline V gene encodes CDR1 LNHDA and CDR2 SQIVND (reference sequence). The CDR3 covers 13 residues. Trimming took 5 bases from V and 4 from J; bases not matched to a gene: 4. Written as DNA, the CDR3 is TGTGCCAGTAGTTCGGGAGGTGGAGAGACCCAGTACTTC. It specifies CASSSGGGETQYF.

In DNA, the CDR3 is TGTGCCACCAGCCCTCGGGGGGGCGAGCAGTACTTC. It yields the protein CATSPRGGEQYF. The gene calls are TRBV15 and TRBJ2-7; 8 bases are a match to TRBD2. The V and J ends lost 5 bases and 6 bases, in that order; junction bases with no gene match: 3. This CDR3 contains 12 residues. In germline, CDR1 is LNHNV, CDR2 YYDKDF (reference sequence).

The rearrangement uses TRBV19 and TRBJ1-5; 9 bases fit TRBD1. The CDR3 spans 21 residues. With V trimmed by 3 bases and J by 2 bases, 20 bases remained unmatched. The V gene's germline CDR1 is LNHDA and CDR2 SQIVND (reference sequence). DNA of the CDR3: TGTGCCAGTAGTATTTTTGGGACAGGGTATGCCGGGGTAACGGGCAATCAGCCCCAGCATTTT. Encoded protein: CASSIFGTGYAGVTGNQPQHF.

J is TRBJ2-1 and V is TRBV30; D possibly corresponds to TRBD1 (6 bases). Trimming took off 0 bases at V and 10 bases at J, with 13 bases between the two ends. The V gene's germline CDR1 is GTSNPN and CDR2 SVGIG (reference sequence). The CDR3 runs 13 residues. CDR3 in amino acids: CAWSVSGVGEQFF. CDR3 DNA: TGTGCCTGGAGTGTATCAGGGGTGGGGGAGCAGTTCTTC.

The rearrangement joins TRBV12-5 to TRBJ2-5; 7 bases match TRBD1. The CDR3 runs 14 residues. CDR1 LGHNT and CDR2 FRNRAP come from the germline V gene. V was pared by 5 bases and J by 5 bases, with 8 bases of the junction left unmatched. The CDR3 DNA reads as TGTGCTAGTGGTCTGAACAGGGGCGCGGAGACCCAGTACTTC. It specifies CASGLNRGAETQYF. Full variable domain (missing parts from reference TRBV12-5 and TRBJ2-5): DARVTQTPRHKVTEMGQEVTMRCQPILGHNTVFWYRQTMMQGLELLAYFRNRAPLDDSGMPKDRFSAEMPDATLATLKIQPSEPRDSAVYFCASGLNRGAETQYFGPGTRLLVL.

The chain uses TRBV27 and TRBJ2-7, with TRBD2 matching over 13 bases. J lost 5 bases, V lost 6 bases, and 7 bases had no gene match. The CDR3 is 15 residues long. Looked up from germline, CDR1 is MNHEY and CDR2 is SMNVEV (reference sequence). CDR3 amino acids: CASSQTSGRIHEQYF. CDR3 in DNA: TGTGCCAGCAGCCAGACTAGCGGGAGGATCCACGAGCAGTACTTC.

This chain links TRBV9 with TRBJ1-1; D possibly corresponds to TRBD1 (5 bases). The CDR3 covers 14 residues. Germline CDR1 reads SGDLS; CDR2 reads YYNGEE. Trimming took off 3 bases at V and 2 bases at J, with 11 bases between the two ends. The CDR3, as DNA: TGTGCCAGCAGCGGACCGACAGCAAACACTGAAGCTTTCTTT. As protein: CASSGPTANTEAFF.